Shown below are 19 T cell receptor beta chains from a single sample sequenced in a study of blood T cell repertoires in COVID-19. Profiling relied on immunoSEQ multiplex PCR, and the TCRdb table lists in-frame clones only, not all of them. Of 90,000 to 120,000 clones listed, around 90% were seen once; the top ten hold more than 0.9%. What was sequenced was peripheral blood. These receptors came from a woman aged 25 to 39 with acute or convalescent COVID-19.

This chain joins TRBV28 and TRBJ2-7, with 7 nucleotides matching TRBD1. CDR3 length equals 14 residues. CDR1 is MDHEN and CDR2 is SYDVKM in the germline V gene. V gave up 10 bases and J gave up 4 bases; unmatched junction bases: 13. This CDR3 reads CATLRQGALYEQYF. CDR3 nucleotides: TGTGCCACCCTTCGACAGGGTGCGTTATACGAGCAGTACTTC. The whole variable domain, filled in from reference TRBV28 and TRBJ2-7, reads DVKVTQSSRYLVKRTGEKVFLECVQDMDHENMFWYRQDPGLGLRLIYFSYDVKMKEKGDIPEGYSVSREKKERFSLILESASTNQTSMYLCATLRQGALYEQYFGPGTRLTVT.

The chain is built from TRBV30 and TRBJ1-2, with D possibly TRBD1 on 5 matching bases. Germline assignment: CDR1 GTSNPN and CDR2 SVGIG (reference sequence). Trimming took off 0 bases at V and 4 bases at J, with 9 bases between the two ends. The CDR3 is 13 amino acids. The CDR3 loop is CAWSVRGLYGYTF. CDR3 coding DNA: TGTGCCTGGAGTGTAAGGGGCCTCTATGGCTACACCTTC.

This chain links TRBV10-3 with TRBJ1-5; 9 bases align to TRBD1. The germline CDR1 and CDR2 sequences are ENHRY and SYGVKD. CDR3 length: 15 residues. Trimming removed 2 bases from V and 4 bases from J; junction bases left unmatched: 3. The CDR3 DNA reads TGTGCCATCAGTGAGGATGGGACAGGGAATCAGCCCCAGCATTTT. Amino acids: CAISEDGTGNQPQHF.

The rearrangement links TRBV25-1 to TRBJ1-4; 9 bases are a match to TRBD1. V dropped 2 bases and J dropped 3; count of bases not matched to a gene: 1. CDR3 size: 15 residues. Germline V gene lookup returns CDR1 MGHDK and CDR2 SYGVNS. This CDR3 is CASSERTGANEKLFF. In DNA form, the CDR3 reads TGTGCCAGCAGTGAACGGACAGGGGCTAATGAAAAACTGTTTTTT.

The chain links TRBV6-5 to TRBJ2-1; D possibly corresponds to TRBD1 (6 bases). V lost 4 bases and J lost 2, with 15 bases in between. Germline CDR1 MNHEY, CDR2 SVGAGI. CDR3 length: 16 amino acids. This CDR3 reads CASSSAGDPTYNEQFF. CDR3 sequence (DNA): TGTGCCAGCAGTTCAGCAGGGGACCCTACCTACAATGAGCAGTTCTTC.

DNA of the CDR3: TGTGCCAGTAGTTTATTCGCAGGGTCAAACTATGGCTACACCTTC. As protein: CASSLFAGSNYGYTF. This chain joins TRBV19 and TRBJ1-2, with a tentative D call TRBD1 (5 bases). Germline lookup yields CDR1 LNHDA and CDR2 SQIVND (reference sequence). CDR3 length equals 15 residues. V shed 5 bases and J shed 2 bases, with 15 bases lying between them.

The chain is built from TRBV3-1 (or the pseudogene TRBV3-2) and TRBJ2-7; weak D call: TRBD2 (5 bases). Trimming stripped 3 bases from V and 6 bases from J, with 9 bases between. The germline CDR1 and CDR2 sequences are LGHDT and YNNKEL (reference sequence). CDR3 length: 12 residues. The CDR3 region has the DNA TGTGCCAGCAGCCATAACAGCGGCGAGCAGTACTTC. Its protein is CASSHNSGEQYF.

This chain joins TRBV6-5 and TRBJ2-7, with no clear D. V lost 5 bases, J lost 4 bases, and 12 bases lay in between. This CDR3 region has 13 residues. Germline assignment: CDR1 MNHEY and CDR2 SVGAGI. CDR3 region: CASSRLAAYEQYF. CDR3 coding DNA: TGTGCCAGCAGTCGTTTGGCCGCTTACGAGCAGTACTTC.

V and J are TRBV5-6 and TRBJ2-7; tentatively, D is TRBD2 (5 bases). CDR1 and CDR2 (germline): SGHDT, YYEEEE. V dropped 1 base and J dropped 7 bases, with 15 bases sitting between them. There are 14 residues in the CDR3. The CDR3, as DNA: TGTGCCAGCAGCTTGAAAAGGAGGTACTGGGAGCAGTACTTC. Protein sequence: CASSLKRRYWEQYF.

The chain employs TRBV28 and TRBJ2-1; D gene unclear. The germline V gene encodes CDR1 MDHEN and CDR2 SYDVKM. The CDR3 has 16 amino acids. V was pared by 1 base and J by 5 bases, with 15 bases between. CDR3 amino acids: CASSLYFESPNNEQFF. Written as DNA, the CDR3 is TGTGCCAGCAGTTTATACTTCGAAAGCCCGAACAATGAGCAGTTCTTC.

There are a few counts of this clone. This rearrangement joins TRBV11-2 to TRBJ2-1, with 8 positions matching TRBD2. V lost 6 bases to trimming and J lost 0 bases; unmatched junction nucleotides: 4. This CDR3 region has 15 residues. Germline loops: CDR1 SGHAT, CDR2 FQNNGV. The CDR3: CASRLSGSSYNEQFF. CDR3 in DNA: TGTGCCAGCAGATTGAGCGGGAGCTCCTACAATGAGCAGTTCTTC.

V and J are TRBV18 and TRBJ1-4; D unclear. This CDR3 is built from 12 residues. V lost 6 bases to trimming and J lost 5 bases, with 7 bases between them. Germline loops: CDR1 KGHSH, CDR2 LQKENI. CDR3 bases: TGTGCCAGCTCGTCCAAAAATGAAAAACTGTTTTTT. It yields the protein CASSSKNEKLFF.

The chain links TRBV10-3 to TRBJ2-7, with a possible D match to TRBD2 (5 bases). Germline lookup yields CDR1 ENHRY and CDR2 SYGVKD. V gave up 3 bases and J gave up 2 bases, with 8 bases separating them. This CDR3 region has 13 residues. The CDR3 DNA is TGTGCCATCAGTGACAAGGGAGCCTACGAGCAGTACTTC. As protein: CAISDKGAYEQYF.

This clone was seen a single time. This chain uses TRBV25-1 with TRBJ1-1; D possibly corresponds to TRBD1 (6 bases). The CDR3 has 13 amino acids. The ends were cut back, 4 bases at V and 3 bases at J, with 9 bases in the middle. In germline, CDR1 is MGHDK, CDR2 SYGVNS. The CDR3 region is CASSANRDTEAFF. The CDR3 DNA reads as TGTGCCAGCAGTGCGAACAGGGACACTGAAGCTTTCTTT.

The V and J genes are TRBV5-4 and TRBJ1-1, with D hard to call. The CDR3 is made up of 14 amino acids. V gave up 0 bases and J gave up 1 base, with 7 bases separating them. Germline CDR1 SGHNT, CDR2 YYREEE (reference sequence). CDR3: CASSLVGSNTEAFF. The CDR3 DNA is TGTGCCAGCAGCTTGGTCGGGTCGAACACTGAAGCTTTCTTT.

The chain links TRBV5-6 to TRBJ1-2, with D possibly TRBD1 on 5 matching bases. The V end lost 1 base, the J end lost 7 bases, and 14 bases lay between the germline ends. CDR3 length equals 14 residues. The V gene's germline CDR1 is SGHDT and CDR2 YYEEEE. The CDR3 sequence is CASSLRRGRVGYTF. In nucleotides, the CDR3 is TGTGCCAGCAGCTTGCGCCGGGGGAGGGTTGGCTACACCTTC.

As concerns this clone: One end of the junction is discordant with germline, which a read error may explain. The CDR3 loop is CVSSLDSNQPQHF. The CDR3 nucleotides read TGTGTCAGCAGTTTAGATTCGAATCAGCCCCAGCATTTT. The chain employs TRBV12-3 or TRBV12-4 and TRBJ1-5; D gene unclear. The CDR3 extends over 13 amino acids.

In this sample, this clone turned up a few times. The rearrangement uses TRBV10-1 and TRBJ2-7, with 8 bases matching TRBD2. J gave up 5 bases and V 3 bases, and 6 bases lay outside the gene matches. This CDR3 has 14 amino acids. Germline assignment: CDR1 WNHNN and CDR2 SYGVQD (reference sequence). CDR3 residues: CASSDRGGRNEQYF. The DNA of the CDR3 is TGCGCCAGCAGTGACCGGGGGGGCCGGAACGAGCAGTACTTC.

The rearrangement links TRBV11-2 to TRBJ2-7; tentative D call: TRBD1 (6 bases). The germline gives CDR1 SGHAT, CDR2 FQNNGV. The V gene lost 4 bases and the J gene lost 7 bases, with 14 bases spanning the gap. The length of the CDR3 is 13 residues. The CDR3, as DNA: TGTGCCAGCAGCTCCACAGGGAGTCTGGAGCAGTACTTC. It is translated as CASSSTGSLEQYF.